The text below deals with one TCR beta chain. Its antigen is as yet unknown. The CDR3 consists of 12 residues. The ends were cut back, 4 bases at V and 11 bases at J, with 12 bases in the middle. Germline V gene sequence: CDR1 MNHEY, CDR2 SVGEGT. Sequenced by immunoSEQ multiplex PCR; TCRdb stores in-frame clones only, minus some. The repertoire includes fewer than 120,000 clones, 80% to 95% of them detected once, and more than 2% sits in the top ten. The data originate from a study of T cell responses to AZD1222 COVID-19 vaccine. Study-wide points: Researchers report vaccine-associated CD4 TCRs spanning spike, with dominance at 160-218 and 743-854. Following two doses of AZD1222, Spike-specific TCR breadth and depth rose.

The sequencing used peripheral blood, collected 28 days after the second AZD1222 dose. The chain combines TRBV6-2 or TRBV6-3 with TRBJ1-5; no reliable D call. The source is an adult who received the AZD1222 COVID-19 vaccine. In nucleotides, the CDR3 is TGTGCCAGCAGTTCGCCGGGCGGTTCCCAGCATTTT. Protein: CASSSPGGSQHF.